One and the same sample provided the 7 T cell receptor beta chains below, sequenced in a study of graft-versus-host responses after intestinal transplantation. The plating included around 200,000 irradiated, violet-dye-labeled stimulator cells together with around 200,000 CFSE-labeled responder cells. Sequencing used immunoSEQ multiplex PCR; TCRdb keeps in-frame clones, though not all of them. The table shows roughly 23,000 clones, with around two fifths occurring only once. The sequencing used alloreactive CD8+ T cells from a mixed lymphocyte reaction culture, collected before transplantation. Subset noted: CFSE-low proliferating T cells sorted from roughly six-day pre-transplant mixed lymphocyte reaction (GvH or HvG direction). These receptors originate from a human patient who was an organ donor for intestinal transplantation.

This chain uses TRBV7-9 with TRBJ2-1; the match to TRBD2 covers 9 bases. CDR1 and CDR2 (germline): SEHNR, FQNEAQ (reference sequence). The CDR3 sequence is 16 residues long. J gave up 4 bases and V 5 bases, and 9 bases lay outside the gene matches. In DNA, the CDR3 is TGTGCCAGCAGCGATACTAGCGGGCCGTCGTACAATGAGCAGTTCTTC. Residues: CASSDTSGPSYNEQFF.

This clone was found a few times. The chain links TRBV4-1 to TRBJ1-2; no reliable D call. V shed 0 bases and J shed 2 bases, with 10 bases lying between them. Per the germline V gene, CDR1 is MGHRA and CDR2 is YSYEKL. This CDR3 spans 15 amino acids. The CDR3 is CASSQDALINYGYTF. As DNA, the CDR3 is TGCGCCAGCAGCCAAGACGCCCTGATCAACTATGGCTACACCTTC.

J is TRBJ2-5 and V is TRBV13, with TRBD2 as a possible D gene (6 bases). Looked up from germline, CDR1 is PRHDT and CDR2 is FYEKMQ (reference sequence). The ends were cut back, 7 bases at V and 2 bases at J, with 11 bases in the middle. There are 13 residues in the CDR3. CDR3 nucleotides: TGTGCCAGCAATTGGCGGGGACAAGAGACCCAGTACTTC. The encoded protein is CASNWRGQETQYF.

The chain is built from TRBV15 and TRBJ2-5; D not resolved. V dropped 5 bases and J dropped 1 base, with 11 bases sitting between them. This CDR3 is 14 amino acids long. Germline CDR1 reads LNHNV; CDR2 reads YYDKDF (reference sequence). CDR3 sequence reads: CATSDLSSQETQYF. The CDR3 DNA is TGTGCCACCAGCGATCTTAGCTCCCAAGAGACCCAGTACTTC.

CDR3 region: CASSILAGGYNEQFF. The DNA for the CDR3 is TGTGCCAGCAGTATACTAGCGGGAGGGTATAATGAGCAGTTCTTC. This sequence joins TRBV6-6 and TRBJ2-1, with 13 bases aligning to TRBD2. This CDR3 contains 15 residues. Trimming cost V 5 bases and J 7 bases; bases outside gene matches: 5. The germline V gene has CDR1 MNHNY and CDR2 SVGAGI (reference sequence).

CDR3 nucleotides: TGTGCCAGCAGCTGGGCCAGGGGGGTCACTGAAGCTTTCTTT. It codes for CASSWARGVTEAFF. This chain uses TRBV11-2 with TRBJ1-1; 7 bases agree with TRBD1. The CDR3 consists of 14 residues. V lost 4 bases to trimming and J lost 4 bases; unmatched junction nucleotides: 6. Germline V lookup: CDR1 SGHAT, CDR2 FQNNGV.

The rearrangement joins TRBV6-6 to TRBJ1-1, with D uncertain. CDR3 length equals 15 residues. The V end lost 0 bases, the J end lost 0 bases, and 8 bases lay between the germline ends. Germline V gene sequence: CDR1 MNHNY, CDR2 SVGAGI (reference sequence). The CDR3 region is CASSYSNGVNTEAFF. The CDR3 nucleotides are TGTGCCAGCAGTTACTCGAATGGGGTGAACACTGAAGCTTTCTTT.